A selection of T cell receptor beta chains follows, all from one sample in a study of cytomegalovirus exposure and HLA in healthy donors. This table comes from immunoSEQ multiplex PCR, and its TCRdb copy is limited to in-frame clones, with some not included. Here the sample spans some 160,000 clones, over 75% being singletons. What was sequenced was PBMCs. The receptors come from a woman aged 45-60 years in good health and CMV-seronegative. CDR3s include the opening cysteine and the closing phenylalanine or tryptophan.

cdr3_aa	v_call	j_call
CASTTHSGQGYEQFF	TRBV6-4	TRBJ2-1
CASSTQQGAPTETQYF	TRBV7-9	TRBJ2-5
CACFGTAFFGQETQYF	TRBV6-6	TRBJ2-5
CASSFSLGTGFHEQFF	TRBV7-9	TRBJ2-1
CASSGTENYGYTF	TRBV28	TRBJ1-2
CASSSGLDNEQFF	TRBV4-2	TRBJ2-1
CASRPAGVNSPLHF	TRBV28	TRBJ1-6
CASSQDLTGVGYGYTF	TRBV14	TRBJ1-2
CASSVGQGSNQLQHF	TRBV9	TRBJ1-5
CASSFGGGELFF	TRBV28	TRBJ2-2
CASSWGQPYNEQFF	TRBV27	TRBJ2-1
CATDRDAGYTF	TRBV7-9	TRBJ1-2
CASSSGFNTDTQYF	TRBV5-1	TRBJ2-3
CASSLTGGTDTQYF	TRBV7-9	TRBJ2-3
CASSSTVWGLAGGLNEQFF	TRBV28	TRBJ2-1
CASSLRGGASETQYF	TRBV9	TRBJ2-5
CASSVSSGEQFF	TRBV7-9	TRBJ2-1
CASSYNELGRAQYF	TRBV6-5	TRBJ2-5
CAITTGTFAGELFF	TRBV10-3	TRBJ2-2
CASSQGTSGGSEQFF	TRBV6-6	TRBJ2-1
CASSYPFRNEKLFF	TRBV7-9	TRBJ1-4
CASSQSIQPKTYEQYF	TRBV23-1	TRBJ2-7
CASSPRRGQGVTGELFF	TRBV4-1	TRBJ2-2
CATRRPGLDHYEQYF	TRBV15	TRBJ2-7
CASSYDSEAGVVYNEQFF	TRBV19	TRBJ2-1
CASSLAGQTGYTF	TRBV11-2	TRBJ1-2
CASGLGRGLGYTF	TRBV7-2	TRBJ1-2
CASSPTGERDLGNQPQHF	TRBV5-8	TRBJ1-5
CASTQGGHNNSPLHF	TRBV28	TRBJ1-6
CASSLVAAAGAPYNEQFF	TRBV11-2	TRBJ2-1
CASSPMTGIGGYTF	TRBV9	TRBJ1-2
CASSLGENTEAFF	TRBV7-7	TRBJ1-1
CASSTTGDSRSIQYF	TRBV28	TRBJ2-4
CASRDSNTEAFF	TRBV7-3	TRBJ1-1
CASSLAGTGKNEQYF	TRBV5-6	TRBJ2-7
CATSRERAGGPEQFF	TRBV15	TRBJ2-1
CASSFRSYEQYF	TRBV28	TRBJ2-7
CASSLTARNVQPQHF	TRBV28	TRBJ1-5
CASSATQGVTEAFF	TRBV9	TRBJ1-1
CASSLSGGQPQHF	TRBV27	TRBJ1-5
CASSLGQFYEQYF	TRBV19	TRBJ2-7
CASRVRGQVTEAFF	TRBV28	TRBJ1-1
CASSPSGRIGELFF	TRBV5-1	TRBJ2-2
CASTERPDITSTDTQYF	TRBV28	TRBJ2-3
CASSVETNYNEQFF	TRBV9	TRBJ2-1
CASSPRGLSTDTQYF	TRBV18	TRBJ2-3
CASSLVGGSGANVLTF	TRBV5-6	TRBJ2-6
CAWSPSNRRDQPQHF	TRBV30	TRBJ1-5
CASSPSMGSTGELFF	TRBV19	TRBJ2-2
CASSDSRPGTGILEQYF	TRBV19	TRBJ2-7
CATRDRLDTEAFF	TRBV27	TRBJ1-1
CASSIIPGQGSNYGYTF	TRBV19	TRBJ1-2
CASSLVSTIDNEQFF	TRBV5-4	TRBJ2-1
CASSSGAGIGYTEAFF	TRBV7-6	TRBJ1-1